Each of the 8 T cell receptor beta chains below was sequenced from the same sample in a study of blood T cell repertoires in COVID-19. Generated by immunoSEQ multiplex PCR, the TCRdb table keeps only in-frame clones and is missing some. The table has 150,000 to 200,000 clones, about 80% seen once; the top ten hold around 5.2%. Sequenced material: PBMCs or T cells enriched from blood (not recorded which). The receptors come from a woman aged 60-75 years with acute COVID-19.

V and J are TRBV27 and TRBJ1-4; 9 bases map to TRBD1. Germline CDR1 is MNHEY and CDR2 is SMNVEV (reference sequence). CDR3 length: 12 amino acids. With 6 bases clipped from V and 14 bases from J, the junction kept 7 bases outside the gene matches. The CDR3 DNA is TGTGCCAGCAGGAATACAGGGGGCGCGCTGTTTTTT. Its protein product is CASRNTGGALFF.

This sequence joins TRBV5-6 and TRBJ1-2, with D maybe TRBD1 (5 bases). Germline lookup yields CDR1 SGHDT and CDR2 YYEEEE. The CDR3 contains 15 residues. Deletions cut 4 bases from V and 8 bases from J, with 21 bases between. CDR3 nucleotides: TGTGCCAGCAGCGTATATACAGGACCGGACCGAGGCTACACCTTC. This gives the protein CASSVYTGPDRGYTF. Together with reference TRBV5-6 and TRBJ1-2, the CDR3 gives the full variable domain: DAGVTQSPTHLIKTRGQQVTLRCSPKSGHDTVSWYQQALGQGPQFIFQYYEEEERQRGNFPDRFSGHQFPNYSSELNVNALLLGDSALYLCASSVYTGPDRGYTFGSGTRLTVV.

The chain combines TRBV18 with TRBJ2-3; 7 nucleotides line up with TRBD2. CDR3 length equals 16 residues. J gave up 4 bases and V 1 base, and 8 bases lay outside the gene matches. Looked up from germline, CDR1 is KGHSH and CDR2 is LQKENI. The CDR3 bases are TGTGCCAGCTCACCACTAGCCCCGGGGGGTGCAGATACGCAGTATTTT. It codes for CASSPLAPGGADTQYF.

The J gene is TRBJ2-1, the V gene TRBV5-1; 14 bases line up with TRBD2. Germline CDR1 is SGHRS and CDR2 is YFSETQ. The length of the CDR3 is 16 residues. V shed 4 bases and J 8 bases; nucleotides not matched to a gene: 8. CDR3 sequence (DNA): TGCGCCAGCAGCATTGGACTAGCGGGGGGATCAGATGAGCAGTTCTTC. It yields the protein CASSIGLAGGSDEQFF.

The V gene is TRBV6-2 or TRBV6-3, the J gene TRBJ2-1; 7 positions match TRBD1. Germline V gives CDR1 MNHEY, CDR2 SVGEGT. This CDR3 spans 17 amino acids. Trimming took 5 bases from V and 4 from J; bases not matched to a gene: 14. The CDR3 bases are TGTGCCAGCAGTCCCGGGACAGAGGACCACCTATACAATGAGCAGTTCTTC. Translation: CASSPGTEDHLYNEQFF.

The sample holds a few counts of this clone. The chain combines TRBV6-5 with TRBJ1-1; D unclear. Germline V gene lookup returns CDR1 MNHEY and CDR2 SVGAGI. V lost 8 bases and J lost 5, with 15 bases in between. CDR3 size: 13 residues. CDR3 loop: CASQTNPGTEAFF. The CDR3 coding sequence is TGTGCCAGCCAGACAAACCCGGGGACTGAAGCTTTCTTT.

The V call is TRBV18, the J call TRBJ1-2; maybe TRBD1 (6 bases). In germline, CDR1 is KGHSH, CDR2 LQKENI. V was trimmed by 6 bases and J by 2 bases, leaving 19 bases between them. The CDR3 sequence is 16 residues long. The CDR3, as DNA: TGTGCCAGCTCCCCAAGGGGGAGGGGCGAAAACTATGGCTACACCTTC. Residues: CASSPRGRGENYGYTF.

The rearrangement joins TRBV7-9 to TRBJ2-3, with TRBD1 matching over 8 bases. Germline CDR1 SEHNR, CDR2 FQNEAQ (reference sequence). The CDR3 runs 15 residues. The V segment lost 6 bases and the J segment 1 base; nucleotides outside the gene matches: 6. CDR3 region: CASRQTGGGTDTQYF. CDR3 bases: TGTGCCAGCAGGCAAACAGGGGGAGGCACAGATACGCAGTATTTT.